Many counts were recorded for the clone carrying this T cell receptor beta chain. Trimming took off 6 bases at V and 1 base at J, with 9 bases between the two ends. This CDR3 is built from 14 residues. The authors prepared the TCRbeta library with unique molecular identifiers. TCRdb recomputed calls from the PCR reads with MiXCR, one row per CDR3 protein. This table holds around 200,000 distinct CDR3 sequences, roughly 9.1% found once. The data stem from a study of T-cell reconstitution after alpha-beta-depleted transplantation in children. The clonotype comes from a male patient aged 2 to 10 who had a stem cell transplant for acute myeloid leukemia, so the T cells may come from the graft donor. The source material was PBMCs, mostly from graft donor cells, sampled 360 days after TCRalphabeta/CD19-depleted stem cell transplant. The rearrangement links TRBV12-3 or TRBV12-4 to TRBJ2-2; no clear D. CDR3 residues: CASRLGMNTGELFF. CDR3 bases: TGTGCCAGCAGGTTGGGTATGAACACCGGGGAGCTGTTTTTT.